This T cell receptor beta chain is from a study of blood T cells in healthy people across ages. Study-level background: T cells yielded about one barcoded beta molecule per two cells through template switching. Study-wide results and caveats: Higher naive T cell percentage went strongly together with higher TCR beta diversity. Lack of knowledge of donor CMV status possibly confounded expanded clonotype changes.

The authors ran a second PCR of 7 to 11 cycles using a sample-barcoded 5' primer and a J-beta primer mix. TCRdb re-called the 5' RACE reads through MiXCR, storing one row per CDR3 protein. The sample records 800,000 or so distinct CDR3 sequences, around 62% being singletons. To note about this clonotype: Its specificity is unknown. Its ends do not fully match the called genes, so a read error is possible.

CDR1 DFQATT and CDR2 SNEGSKA come from the germline V gene (reference sequence). The CDR3 has 14 amino acids. At least 7 million PBMCs were isolated per sample. The receptor was derived from a man aged 30 to 45 in good health. The chain couples TRBV20-1 to TRBJ2-1, with D perhaps being TRBD1 or TRBD2 (5 bases each). The specimen was blood. The CDR3 sequence: CNARDPNTGHEQFF. In DNA form, the CDR3 reads TGCAATGCTAGAGATCCGAATACGGGGCATGAGCAGTTCTTC.